Listed below are T cell receptor beta chains from one sample, sequenced in a study of blood T cell repertoires in COVID-19. Sequenced by immunoSEQ multiplex PCR; TCRdb stores in-frame clones only, minus some. The sample holds 300,000 to 450,000 clones, approximately 81% seen once. Sequences were obtained from peripheral blood. The receptors were sampled from a woman between 18 and 29 years old with acute or convalescent COVID-19. The conserved cysteine and the conserved F or W are not part of the CDR3 here.

j_call: TRBJ2-7
v_call: TRBV20-1
cdr3_aa: SGLADYEQY

j_call: TRBJ1-5
v_call: TRBV24-1
cdr3_aa: ATSETGDNSQPQH

j_call: TRBJ1-3
v_call: TRBV5-4
cdr3_aa: ASSTPGQGTGNTIY

j_call: TRBJ1-1
v_call: TRBV5-4
cdr3_aa: ASSLDRAAAF

j_call: TRBJ2-5
v_call: TRBV27
cdr3_aa: ASSSPKYQETQY

j_call: TRBJ1-3
v_call: TRBV2
cdr3_aa: ASSESGRENTIY

j_call: TRBJ2-7
v_call: TRBV4-2
cdr3_aa: ASSQEGAGPSYEQY

j_call: TRBJ2-2
v_call: TRBV30
cdr3_aa: AWSVWPSGELF

j_call: TRBJ1-1
v_call: TRBV29-1
cdr3_aa: SVIQEVNTEAF

j_call: TRBJ2-3
v_call: TRBV5-6
cdr3_aa: ASSIGTASTDTQY

j_call: TRBJ1-4
v_call: TRBV27
cdr3_aa: ASSHGRTNEKLF

j_call: TRBJ1-4
v_call: TRBV7-9
cdr3_aa: ASSRVADNEKLF

j_call: TRBJ2-7
v_call: TRBV27
cdr3_aa: ASRTGGLEQY

j_call: TRBJ2-5
v_call: TRBV5-1
cdr3_aa: ASSWELAGVSETQY

j_call: TRBJ2-1
v_call: TRBV28
cdr3_aa: ASSLFPVTGSGEQF

j_call: TRBJ2-5
v_call: TRBV28
cdr3_aa: ASREGRETQY

j_call: TRBJ2-2
v_call: TRBV2
cdr3_aa: ASSPQGTANTGELF

j_call: TRBJ1-1
v_call: TRBV6-2/TRBV6-3
cdr3_aa: ASSTFRGSTEAF

j_call: TRBJ2-3
v_call: TRBV24-1
cdr3_aa: ATSDPDRVGKY

j_call: TRBJ1-2
v_call: TRBV6-5
cdr3_aa: ASSPGQGGYGYT

j_call: TRBJ2-1
v_call: TRBV18
cdr3_aa: ASSLGQGAYNEQF

j_call: TRBJ2-3
v_call: TRBV19
cdr3_aa: ASRRAEADTQY

j_call: TRBJ2-7
v_call: TRBV7-3
cdr3_aa: ASSLSSGESYEQY

j_call: TRBJ2-7
v_call: TRBV7-2
cdr3_aa: ASSGQRYEQY

j_call: TRBJ1-2
v_call: TRBV10-3
cdr3_aa: AISERDREGYT

j_call: TRBJ2-3
v_call: TRBV24-1
cdr3_aa: ATSAVTDTQY

j_call: TRBJ1-4
v_call: TRBV2
cdr3_aa: ASSEGFGQGEKLF

j_call: TRBJ2-3
v_call: TRBV3-1/TRBV3-2
cdr3_aa: ASSQESGRTDTQY

j_call: TRBJ2-7
v_call: TRBV4-1
cdr3_aa: ASSQDTGGTARSYEQY

j_call: TRBJ1-6
v_call: TRBV30
cdr3_aa: AWSFTGADNSPLH

j_call: TRBJ2-1
v_call: TRBV7-3
cdr3_aa: ASSLNGGPTYNEQF

j_call: TRBJ2-7
v_call: TRBV6-1
cdr3_aa: ASSGLAGGSSYEQY

j_call: TRBJ1-1
v_call: TRBV19
cdr3_aa: ASQGAQGLGMNTEAF

j_call: TRBJ1-1
v_call: TRBV5-4
cdr3_aa: ASTKNRGGTEAF

j_call: TRBJ1-4
v_call: TRBV13
cdr3_aa: ASSFNSRRSEKLF

j_call: TRBJ1-6
v_call: TRBV5-6
cdr3_aa: ASSTDRGSDSPLH

j_call: TRBJ2-1
v_call: TRBV7-7
cdr3_aa: ASSPTSVGNPNEQF

j_call: TRBJ2-3
v_call: TRBV11-2
cdr3_aa: ASSSRMGEGRTQY

j_call: TRBJ2-3
v_call: TRBV24-1
cdr3_aa: ATSDWTGRTDTQY

j_call: TRBJ2-1
v_call: TRBV19
cdr3_aa: ASRGLGSYNEQF

j_call: TRBJ2-1
v_call: TRBV13
cdr3_aa: ASSRQGDEQF

j_call: TRBJ1-1
v_call: TRBV11-2
cdr3_aa: ATKTQNTEAF

j_call: TRBJ2-5
v_call: TRBV10-2
cdr3_aa: ASRDKARETQY

j_call: TRBJ2-5
v_call: TRBV5-4
cdr3_aa: ASSPPSGVQETQY

j_call: TRBJ1-4
v_call: TRBV2
cdr3_aa: ASSEAAGGGEKLF

j_call: TRBJ2-1
v_call: TRBV6-5
cdr3_aa: ASGGLDEQF

j_call: TRBJ1-2
v_call: TRBV12-3/TRBV12-4
cdr3_aa: ASSLNLADGYT

j_call: TRBJ1-1
v_call: TRBV20-1
cdr3_aa: SATPAEAF

j_call: TRBJ2-1
v_call: TRBV28
cdr3_aa: ASSLLGIPNEQF

j_call: TRBJ2-1
v_call: TRBV5-1
cdr3_aa: ASSLALAGSSYNEQF

j_call: TRBJ2-7
v_call: TRBV28
cdr3_aa: ASSRDSFDEQY

j_call: TRBJ1-1
v_call: TRBV5-1
cdr3_aa: ASSPDYTEAF

j_call: TRBJ1-5
v_call: TRBV6-1
cdr3_aa: ASSARRTGNSNQPQH

j_call: TRBJ1-5
v_call: TRBV10-3
cdr3_aa: AISERAIQGNQPQH

j_call: TRBJ1-2
v_call: TRBV7-8
cdr3_aa: ASSLTGRGYT